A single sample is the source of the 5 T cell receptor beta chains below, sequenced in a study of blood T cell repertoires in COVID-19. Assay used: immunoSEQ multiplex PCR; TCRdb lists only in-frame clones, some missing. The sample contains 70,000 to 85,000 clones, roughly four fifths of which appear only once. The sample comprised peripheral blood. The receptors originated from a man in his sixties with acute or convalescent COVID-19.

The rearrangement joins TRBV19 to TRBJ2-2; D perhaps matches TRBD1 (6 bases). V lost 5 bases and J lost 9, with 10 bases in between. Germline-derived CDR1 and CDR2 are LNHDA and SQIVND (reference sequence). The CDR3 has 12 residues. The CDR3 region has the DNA TGTGCCAGTAGTCACAGGGCCCGGGAGCTGTTTTTT. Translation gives CASSHRARELFF.

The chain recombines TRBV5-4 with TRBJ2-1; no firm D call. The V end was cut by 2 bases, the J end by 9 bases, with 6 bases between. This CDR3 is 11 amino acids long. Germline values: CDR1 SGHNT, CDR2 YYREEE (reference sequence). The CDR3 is CASSFAREQFF. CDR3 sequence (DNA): TGTGCCAGCAGCTTTGCGCGTGAGCAGTTCTTC.

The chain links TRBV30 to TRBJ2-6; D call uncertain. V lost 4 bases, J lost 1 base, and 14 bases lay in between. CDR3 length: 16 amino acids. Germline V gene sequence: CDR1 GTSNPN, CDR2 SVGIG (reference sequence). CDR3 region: CAWNLGLVSGANVLTF. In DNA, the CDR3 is TGTGCCTGGAATCTCGGGTTGGTTTCTGGGGCCAACGTCCTGACTTTC.

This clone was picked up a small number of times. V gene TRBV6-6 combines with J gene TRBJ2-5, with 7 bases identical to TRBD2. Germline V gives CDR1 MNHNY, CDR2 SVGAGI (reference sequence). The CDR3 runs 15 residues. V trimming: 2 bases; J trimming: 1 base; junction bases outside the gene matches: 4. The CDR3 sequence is CASSYVASGQETQYF. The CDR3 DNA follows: TGTGCCAGCAGTTACGTGGCTAGCGGCCAAGAGACCCAGTACTTC.

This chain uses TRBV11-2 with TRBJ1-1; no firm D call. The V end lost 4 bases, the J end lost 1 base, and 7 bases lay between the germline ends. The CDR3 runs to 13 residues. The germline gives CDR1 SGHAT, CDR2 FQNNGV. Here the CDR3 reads CASSSRQNTEAFF. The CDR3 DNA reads TGTGCCAGCAGCTCTCGACAGAACACTGAAGCTTTCTTT.